This T cell receptor (beta chain) came from a study of blood T cell repertoires in COVID-19. Clones were sequenced by immunoSEQ multiplex PCR, and TCRdb holds only the in-frame ones, with some missing. The sample has 40,000 to 55,000 clones; around 89% are singletons. The sequencing sample was made of peripheral blood. This receptor was identified in a man over 45 with active COVID-19.

CDR3 protein: CASSTTGTGVDSYNSPLHF. CDR3 in DNA: TGTGCCAGTAGTACCACCGGGACAGGGGTTGACTCCTATAATTCACCCCTCCACTTT. The chain links TRBV19 to TRBJ1-6; 10 nucleotides agree with TRBD1. Unmatched junction bases numbered 9, after V lost 4 bases and J lost 0 bases. The CDR3 spans 19 residues. Germline V gene lookup returns CDR1 LNHDA and CDR2 SQIVND (reference sequence).